The 8 T cell receptor beta chains given below trace back to one sample, sequenced in a study of a mutant IDH1 vaccine in newly diagnosed glioma. Only in-frame clones appear in the TCRdb table, and some are missing; sequencing was by immunoSEQ multiplex PCR. This sample carries tens of thousands of clones, 80% to 85% of them seen once, and the ten largest clones take approximately 4.3%. Their antigens remain unidentified. Time point defined: week 35, safety follow-up. In every dose of vaccine, 300 ug of mutant IDH1 20-mer peptide was given alongside topical imiquimod. This material consisted of PBMCs, taken from a glioma patient whose treatment included an IDH1 peptide vaccine. The receptors derive from a woman aged 18 to 35 with glioma.

This chain links TRBV6-5 with TRBJ1-6; TRBD1 might be the D (5 bases). Trimming removed 7 bases at V and 8 bases at J, with 15 bases between. The V gene's germline CDR1 is MNHEY and CDR2 SVGAGI. The CDR3 is 14 residues long. This CDR3 reads CASTFDSTYSPLHF. The CDR3 DNA is TGTGCCAGCACCTTCGACAGTACTTATTCACCCCTCCACTTT.

This chain uses TRBV5-1 with TRBJ2-1; 8 positions agree with TRBD2. The CDR3 has 14 residues. CDR1 and CDR2 from the germline V gene are SGHRS and YFSETQ. With V trimmed by 7 bases and J by 5 bases, 8 bases remained unmatched. The CDR3 is CASRSLAGHNEQFF. DNA of the CDR3: TGCGCCAGCCGGAGTCTAGCGGGCCACAATGAGCAGTTCTTC.

CDR3 residues: CASSPEGGTLDEQYF. In DNA form, the CDR3 reads TGTGCCAGCAGCCCCGAGGGCGGTACTCTCGACGAGCAGTACTTC. The rearrangement links TRBV11-2 to TRBJ2-7; D perhaps matches TRBD2 (5 bases). The CDR3 covers 15 residues. Between the trimmed V and J ends, which lost 5 bases and 5 bases, there was a span of 19 bases. The germline CDR1 and CDR2 sequences are SGHAT and FQNNGV.

The chain couples TRBV4-1 to TRBJ1-1; no firm D call. The V end lost 0 bases, the J end lost 0 bases, and 8 bases lay between the germline ends. Germline values: CDR1 MGHRA, CDR2 YSYEKL. CDR3 length equals 15 residues. The CDR3 spells CASSQDRALNTEAFF. In DNA, the CDR3 is TGCGCCAGCAGCCAAGATCGCGCCCTGAACACTGAAGCTTTCTTT.

This chain uses TRBV4-1 with TRBJ2-4, with D perhaps matching TRBD2 (5 bases). This CDR3 is built from 14 residues. Germline V gene lookup returns CDR1 MGHRA and CDR2 YSYEKL. V was trimmed by 5 bases and J by 2 bases, leaving 10 bases between them. The CDR3 bases are TGCGCCAGCAGCGGCGAGGGCCCCAAAAACATTCAGTACTTC. Translating gives CASSGEGPKNIQYF.

The chain joins TRBV19 to TRBJ1-2; 7 nucleotides align to TRBD1. CDR3 size: 13 residues. The germline V gene has CDR1 LNHDA and CDR2 SQIVND (reference sequence). The ends lost 8 bases at V and 3 bases at J; junction bases unmatched: 6. DNA for the CDR3: TGTGCCAGTTTCAGGGGGTCGGACTATGGCTACACCTTC. It codes for CASFRGSDYGYTF.

This clone appeared a few times. V is TRBV7-9 and J is TRBJ2-1, with a weak D call TRBD2 (6 bases). Germline V gene lookup returns CDR1 SEHNR and CDR2 FQNEAQ (reference sequence). The V end was cut by 5 bases, the J end by 5 bases, with 13 bases between. CDR3 length: 14 amino acids. The CDR3 sequence is CASSLIAAHNEQFF. CDR3 in DNA: TGTGCCAGCAGCCTTATAGCGGCCCACAATGAGCAGTTCTTC.

V and J are TRBV19 and TRBJ2-7, with D possibly being TRBD2 (6 bases). V dropped 6 bases and J dropped 0 bases, with 12 bases sitting between them. The germline CDR1 and CDR2 sequences are LNHDA and SQIVND (reference sequence). The CDR3 has 14 residues. CDR3 amino acids: CASRSDGSSYEQYF. The CDR3 DNA reads TGTGCCAGTAGATCGGACGGGAGCTCCTACGAGCAGTACTTC.